These T cell receptor beta chains were read from a single sample in a study of blood T cells in healthy people across ages. TCRdb analysed the 5' RACE reads with MiXCR anew, one entry per CDR3 protein. Of fewer than 2 million distinct CDR3 sequences listed, around 42% are singletons. Sample: blood. The receptors shown here come from a human donor in good health. CDR3s include the opening cysteine and the closing phenylalanine or tryptophan. Fields, in order: D gene, V gene, clone size, J gene, CDR3 protein, CDR3 DNA. The D gene is left open where the match is weak. A row's size may be missing; if present it is once, few, many or a size class.

-	TRBV20-1	many	TRBJ2-1	CSARATGNNEQFF	TGCAGTGCTAGAGCTACAGGGAACAACGAGCAGTTCTTC
-	TRBV7-9	-	TRBJ1-2	CASSLGPSGAGYGYTF	TGTGCCAGCAGCTTAGGTCCGTCAGGGGCAGGCTATGGCTACACCTTC
TRBD2	TRBV6-1	once	TRBJ2-1	CASSGTSGGTALNEQFF	TGTGCCAGCAGTGGGACTAGCGGGGGGACGGCGCTCAATGAGCAGTTCTTC
-	TRBV7-6	-	TRBJ1-4	CASSTRTEPNEKLFF	TGTGCCAGCAGCACCCGGACGGAGCCGAATGAAAAACTGTTTTTT
TRBD2	TRBV18	-	TRBJ2-3	CASSPRGSRPDTQYF	TGTGCCAGCTCACCGCGCGGGAGCAGACCTGATACGCAGTATTTT
-	TRBV7-2	-	TRBJ2-2	CASSFQAGELFF	TGTGCCAGCAGCTTTCAAGCCGGGGAGCTGTTTTTT
-	TRBV20-1	many	TRBJ2-7	CSASDRSYEQYF	TGCAGTGCTTCGGATAGGAGCTACGAGCAGTACTTC
-	TRBV4-3	-	TRBJ2-7	CASSQAPGARDEQYF	TGCGCCAGCAGCCAAGCACCGGGGGCGCGAGACGAGCAGTACTTC
-	TRBV6-6	-	TRBJ1-5	CASKDGPRGLQPQHF	TGTGCCAGTAAGGACGGGCCCCGCGGCCTTCAGCCCCAGCATTTT
TRBD1	TRBV20-1	-	TRBJ1-2	CSASGTGRFYGYTF	TGCAGTGCTAGCGGGACAGGGAGATTCTATGGCTACACCTTC
TRBD1	TRBV5-1	-	TRBJ2-7	CASSLGQGMEQYF	TGCGCCAGCAGCCTCGGACAGGGTATGGAGCAGTACTTC
-	TRBV5-1	few	TRBJ2-7	CASSLGTNTYEQYF	TGCGCCAGCAGCCTCGGGACCAACACCTACGAGCAGTACTTC
-	TRBV7-9	-	TRBJ1-1	CASTESGDTEAFF	TGTGCCAGCACCGAATCTGGGGACACTGAAGCTTTCTTT
-	TRBV12-3/TRBV12-4	few	TRBJ1-2	CASSGDIDYGYTF	TGTGCCAGCAGTGGGGACATCGACTATGGCTACACCTTC
-	TRBV7-7	many	TRBJ2-5	CASSAGTRSGSQYF	TGTGCTAGCAGCGCCGGGACCCGATCTGGGTCCCAGTACTTC
TRBD1	TRBV29-1	-	TRBJ2-2	CSVGGRGQMERFF	TGCAGCGTTGGGGGCAGGGGGCAAATGGAGCGGTTTTTT
-	TRBV27	-	TRBJ2-3	CASSFEGPTNTQYF	TGTGCCAGCAGTTTTGAGGGACCCACGAATACGCAGTATTTT
-	TRBV2	-	TRBJ1-1	CASSTPGLITEAFF	TGTGCCAGCAGTACCCCAGGGCTGATCACTGAAGCTTTCTTT
TRBD1	TRBV6-5	-	TRBJ2-7	CASSYSWDRGLEQYF	TGTGCCAGCAGTTACTCCTGGGACAGGGGGCTCGAGCAGTACTTC
-	TRBV7-9	once	TRBJ1-2	CASSLALDRAVYTF	TGTGCCAGCAGCTTAGCGTTGGATAGGGCTGTCTACACCTTC
-	TRBV28	few	TRBJ1-5	CASSIGQRRSQPQHF	TGTGCCAGCAGTATAGGACAGCGGAGGAGTCAGCCCCAGCATTTT
TRBD1	TRBV5-1	-	TRBJ2-7	CASSSRTGDSSYEQYF	TGCGCCAGCAGCTCACGGACAGGGGATTCCTCCTACGAGCAGTACTTC
-	TRBV28	few	TRBJ2-5	CASSSGSAVYQETQYF	TGTGCCAGCAGTTCGGGTTCCGCGGTGTACCAAGAGACCCAGTACTTC
-	TRBV4-1	few	TRBJ2-3	CASSQPPISDTQYF	TGCGCCAGCAGCCAACCTCCGATTAGCGATACGCAGTATTTT
TRBD1	TRBV28	-	TRBJ2-4	CASRTGGRDIQYF	TGTGCCAGCAGGACAGGGGGCAGGGACATTCAGTACTTC